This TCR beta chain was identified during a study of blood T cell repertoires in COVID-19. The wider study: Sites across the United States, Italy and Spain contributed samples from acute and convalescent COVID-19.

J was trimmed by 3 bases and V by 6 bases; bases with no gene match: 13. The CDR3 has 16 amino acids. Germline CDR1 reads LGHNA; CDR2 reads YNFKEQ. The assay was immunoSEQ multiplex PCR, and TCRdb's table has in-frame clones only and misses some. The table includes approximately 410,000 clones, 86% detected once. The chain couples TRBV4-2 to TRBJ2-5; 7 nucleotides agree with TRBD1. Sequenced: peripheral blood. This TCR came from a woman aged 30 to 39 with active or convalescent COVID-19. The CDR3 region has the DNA TGTGCCAGCAGTCCCCTCCGGGACAGCCTGGAAGAGACCCAGTACTTC. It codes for CASSPLRDSLEETQYF.